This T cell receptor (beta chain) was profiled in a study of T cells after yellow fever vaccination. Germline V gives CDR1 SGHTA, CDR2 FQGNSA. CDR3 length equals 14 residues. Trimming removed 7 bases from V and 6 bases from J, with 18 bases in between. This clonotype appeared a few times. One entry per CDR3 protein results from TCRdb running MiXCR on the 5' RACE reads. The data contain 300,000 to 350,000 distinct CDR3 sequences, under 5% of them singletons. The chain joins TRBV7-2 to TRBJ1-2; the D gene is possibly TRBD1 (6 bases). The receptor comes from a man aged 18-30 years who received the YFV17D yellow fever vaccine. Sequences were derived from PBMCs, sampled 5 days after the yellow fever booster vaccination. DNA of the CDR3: TGTGCCAGCACAGGGGCGGGACCTTATAATGGCTACACCTTC. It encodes CASTGAGPYNGYTF.